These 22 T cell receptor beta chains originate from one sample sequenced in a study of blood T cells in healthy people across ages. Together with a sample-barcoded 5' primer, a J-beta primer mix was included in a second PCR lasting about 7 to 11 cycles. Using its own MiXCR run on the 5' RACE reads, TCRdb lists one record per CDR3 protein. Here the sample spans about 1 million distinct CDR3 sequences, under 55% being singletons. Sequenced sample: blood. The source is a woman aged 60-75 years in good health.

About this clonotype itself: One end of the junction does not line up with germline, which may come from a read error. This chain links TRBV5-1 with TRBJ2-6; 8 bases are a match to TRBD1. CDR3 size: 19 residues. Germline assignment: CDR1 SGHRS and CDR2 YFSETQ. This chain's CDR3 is CASRLEGTGLNSGANVLTF. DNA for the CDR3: TGCGCCAGCAGATTGGAGGGGACAGGCCTGAATTCTGGAGCCAACGTCCTGACTTTC.

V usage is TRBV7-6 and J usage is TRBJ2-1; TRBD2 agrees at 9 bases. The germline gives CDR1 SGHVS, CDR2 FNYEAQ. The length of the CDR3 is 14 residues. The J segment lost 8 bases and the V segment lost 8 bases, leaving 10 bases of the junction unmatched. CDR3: CASVAGGPSDEQFF. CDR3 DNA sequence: TGTGCCAGCGTCGCGGGAGGGCCCTCGGATGAGCAGTTCTTC.

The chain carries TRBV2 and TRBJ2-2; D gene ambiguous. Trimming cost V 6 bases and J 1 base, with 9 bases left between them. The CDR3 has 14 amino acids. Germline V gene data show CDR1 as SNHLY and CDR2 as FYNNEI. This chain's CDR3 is CASRSDGNTGELFF. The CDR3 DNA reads TGTGCCAGCAGGTCGGACGGGAACACCGGGGAGCTGTTTTTT. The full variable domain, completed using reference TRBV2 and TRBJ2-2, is EPEVTQTPSHQVTQMGQEVILRCVPISNHLYFYWYRQILGQKVEFLVSFYNNEISEKSEIFDDQFSVERPDGSNFTLKIRSTKLEDSAMYFCASRSDGNTGELFFGEGSRLTVL.

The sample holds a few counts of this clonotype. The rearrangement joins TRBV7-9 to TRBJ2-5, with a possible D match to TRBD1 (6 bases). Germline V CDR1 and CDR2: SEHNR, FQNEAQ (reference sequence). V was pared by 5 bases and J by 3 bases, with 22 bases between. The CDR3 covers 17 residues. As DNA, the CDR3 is TGTGCCAGCAGCCCACGAGGTGGACAGCCTCGAGAAGAGACCCAGTACTTC. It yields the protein CASSPRGGQPREETQYF.

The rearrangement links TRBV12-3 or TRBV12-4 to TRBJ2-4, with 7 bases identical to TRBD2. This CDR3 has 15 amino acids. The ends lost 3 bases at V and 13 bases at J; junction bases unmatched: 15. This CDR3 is CASSFQGRATGEQYF. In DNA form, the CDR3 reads TGTGCCAGCAGTTTTCAAGGGAGGGCCACGGGAGAGCAGTACTTC.

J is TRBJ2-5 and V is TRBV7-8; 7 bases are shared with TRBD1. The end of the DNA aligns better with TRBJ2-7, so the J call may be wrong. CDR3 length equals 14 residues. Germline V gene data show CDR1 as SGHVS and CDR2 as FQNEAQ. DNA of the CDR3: TGTGCCAGCACCCTGGACAGGAACTATTACGAGCAGTACTTC. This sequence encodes CASTLDRNYYEQYF.

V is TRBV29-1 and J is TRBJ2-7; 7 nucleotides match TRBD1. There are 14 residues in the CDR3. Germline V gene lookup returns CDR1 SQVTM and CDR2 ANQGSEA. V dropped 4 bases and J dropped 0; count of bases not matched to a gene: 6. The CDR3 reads CSVGSGTVSYEQYF. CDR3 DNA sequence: TGCAGCGTTGGGTCCGGGACAGTCTCCTACGAGCAGTACTTC.

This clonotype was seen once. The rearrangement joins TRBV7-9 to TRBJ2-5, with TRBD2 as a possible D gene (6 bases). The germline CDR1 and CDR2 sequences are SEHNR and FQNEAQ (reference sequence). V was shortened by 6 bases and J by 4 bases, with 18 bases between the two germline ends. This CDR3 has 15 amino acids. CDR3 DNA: TGTGCCAGCAGTCGCGGGCCCGTCGGGGGAGAGACCCAGTACTTC. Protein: CASSRGPVGGETQYF.

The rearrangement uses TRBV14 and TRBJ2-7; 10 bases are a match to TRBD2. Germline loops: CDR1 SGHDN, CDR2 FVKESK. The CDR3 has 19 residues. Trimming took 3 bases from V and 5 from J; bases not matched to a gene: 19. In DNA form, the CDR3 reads TGTGCCAGCAGCCATATCCAGCTTAGCGGGAGGCACACCTACAACGAGCAGTACTTC. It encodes CASSHIQLSGRHTYNEQYF.

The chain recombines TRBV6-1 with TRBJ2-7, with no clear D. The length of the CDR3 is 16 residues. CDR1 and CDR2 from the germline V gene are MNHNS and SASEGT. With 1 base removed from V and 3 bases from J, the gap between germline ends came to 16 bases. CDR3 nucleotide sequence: TGTGCCAGCAGTGAAGGGTGGGCCTTACTTGACTACGAGCAGTACTTC. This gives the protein CASSEGWALLDYEQYF.

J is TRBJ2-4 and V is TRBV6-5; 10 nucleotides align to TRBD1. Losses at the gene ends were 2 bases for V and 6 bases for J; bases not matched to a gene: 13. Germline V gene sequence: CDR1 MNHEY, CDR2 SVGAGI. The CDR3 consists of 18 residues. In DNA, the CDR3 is TGTGCCAGCAGTTACCGGACAGGGGGTATGCGTACGGGAAACATTCAGTACTTC. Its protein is CASSYRTGGMRTGNIQYF.

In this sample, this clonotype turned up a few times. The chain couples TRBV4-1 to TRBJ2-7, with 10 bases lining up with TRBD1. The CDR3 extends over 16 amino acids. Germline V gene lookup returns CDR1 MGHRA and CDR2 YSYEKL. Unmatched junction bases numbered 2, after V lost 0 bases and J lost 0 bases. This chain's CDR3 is CASSQEWDRGSYEQYF. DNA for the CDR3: TGCGCCAGCAGCCAAGAGTGGGACAGGGGCTCCTACGAGCAGTACTTC.

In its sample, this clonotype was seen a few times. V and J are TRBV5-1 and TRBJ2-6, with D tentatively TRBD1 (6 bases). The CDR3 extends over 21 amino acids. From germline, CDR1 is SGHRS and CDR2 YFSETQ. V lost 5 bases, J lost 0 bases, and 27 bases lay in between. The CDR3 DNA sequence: TGCGCCAGCAGAAAACGGCCCGGGACACCTACCTCTGACTCTGGGGCCAACGTCCTGACTTTC. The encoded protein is CASRKRPGTPTSDSGANVLTF. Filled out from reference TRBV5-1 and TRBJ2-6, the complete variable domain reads KAGVTQTPRYLIKTRGQQVTLSCSPISGHRSVSWYQQTPGQGLQFLFEYFSETQRNKGNFPGRFSGRQFSNSRSEMNVSTLELGDSALYLCASRKRPGTPTSDSGANVLTFGAGSRLTVL.

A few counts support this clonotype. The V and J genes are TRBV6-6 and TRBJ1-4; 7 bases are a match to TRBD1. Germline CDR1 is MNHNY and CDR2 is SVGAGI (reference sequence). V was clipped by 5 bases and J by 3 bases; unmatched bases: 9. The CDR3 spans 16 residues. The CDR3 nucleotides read TGTGCCAGCAGTAATTTCAGACAGGGTCCTAATGAAAAACTGTTTTTT. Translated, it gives CASSNFRQGPNEKLFF.

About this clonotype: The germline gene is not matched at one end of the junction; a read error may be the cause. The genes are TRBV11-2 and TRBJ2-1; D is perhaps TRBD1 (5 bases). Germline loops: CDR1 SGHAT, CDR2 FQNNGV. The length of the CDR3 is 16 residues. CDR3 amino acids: CARSLASGFGYNEQFF. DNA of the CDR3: TGTGCCAGAAGCTTGGCGTCAGGGTTCGGATACAATGAGCAGTTCTTC.

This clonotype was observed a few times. This CDR3 is CASSRPGVTYEQYF. For the CDR3, the DNA is TGTGCCAGCAGCCGACCGGGGGTGACCTACGAGCAGTACTTC. The gene calls are TRBV7-9 and TRBJ2-7, with D maybe TRBD2 (6 bases). The V gene's germline CDR1 is SEHNR and CDR2 FQNEAQ (reference sequence). The CDR3 consists of 14 residues. V dropped 5 bases and J dropped 2 bases, with 13 bases sitting between them.

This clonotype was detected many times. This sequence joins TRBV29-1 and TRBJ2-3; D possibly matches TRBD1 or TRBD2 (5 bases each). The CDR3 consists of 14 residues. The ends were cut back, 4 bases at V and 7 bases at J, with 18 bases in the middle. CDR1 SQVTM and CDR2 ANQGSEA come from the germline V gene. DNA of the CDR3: TGCAGCGTTGGGCTCTCCGTGGGGGAGAATACGCAGTATTTT. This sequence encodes CSVGLSVGENTQYF.

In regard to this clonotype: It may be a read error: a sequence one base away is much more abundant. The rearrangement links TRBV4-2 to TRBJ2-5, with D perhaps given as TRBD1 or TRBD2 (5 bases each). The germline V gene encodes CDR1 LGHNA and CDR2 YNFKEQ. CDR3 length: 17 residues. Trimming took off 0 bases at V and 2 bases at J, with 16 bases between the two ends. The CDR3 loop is CASSQDMGRAEQETQYF. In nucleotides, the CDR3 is TGTGCCAGCAGCCAAGATATGGGACGAGCGGAACAAGAGACCCAGTACTTC.

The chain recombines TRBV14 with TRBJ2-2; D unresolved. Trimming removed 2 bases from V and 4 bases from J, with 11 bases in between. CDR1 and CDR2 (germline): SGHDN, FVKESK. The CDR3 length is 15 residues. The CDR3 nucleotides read TGTGCCAGCAGCCAACGTCCGACCAGCACCGGGGAGCTGTTTTTT. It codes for CASSQRPTSTGELFF.

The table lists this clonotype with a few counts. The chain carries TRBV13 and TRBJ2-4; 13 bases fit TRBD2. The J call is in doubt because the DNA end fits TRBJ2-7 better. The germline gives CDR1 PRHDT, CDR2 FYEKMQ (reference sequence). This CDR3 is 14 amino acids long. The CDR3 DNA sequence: TGTGCCAGCAGCACAAGACTAGCGGGAGGCGAGCAGTACTTC. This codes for CASSTRLAGGEQYF.

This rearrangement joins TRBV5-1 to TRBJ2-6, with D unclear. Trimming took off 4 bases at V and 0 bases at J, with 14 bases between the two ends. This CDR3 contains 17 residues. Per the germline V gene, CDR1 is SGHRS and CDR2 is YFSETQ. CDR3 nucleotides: TGCGCCAGCAGCCCCCGGGTCCCCCACTCTGGGGCCAACGTCCTGACTTTC. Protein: CASSPRVPHSGANVLTF. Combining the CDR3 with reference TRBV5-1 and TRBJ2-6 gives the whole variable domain KAGVTQTPRYLIKTRGQQVTLSCSPISGHRSVSWYQQTPGQGLQFLFEYFSETQRNKGNFPGRFSGRQFSNSRSEMNVSTLELGDSALYLCASSPRVPHSGANVLTFGAGSRLTVL.

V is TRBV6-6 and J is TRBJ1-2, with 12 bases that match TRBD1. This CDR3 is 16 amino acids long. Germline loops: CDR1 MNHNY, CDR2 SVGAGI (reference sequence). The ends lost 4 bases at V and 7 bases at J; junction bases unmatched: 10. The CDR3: CASSFTGTGGLGGYTF. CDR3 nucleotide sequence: TGTGCCAGCAGTTTCACCGGGACAGGGGGCCTGGGTGGCTACACCTTC.